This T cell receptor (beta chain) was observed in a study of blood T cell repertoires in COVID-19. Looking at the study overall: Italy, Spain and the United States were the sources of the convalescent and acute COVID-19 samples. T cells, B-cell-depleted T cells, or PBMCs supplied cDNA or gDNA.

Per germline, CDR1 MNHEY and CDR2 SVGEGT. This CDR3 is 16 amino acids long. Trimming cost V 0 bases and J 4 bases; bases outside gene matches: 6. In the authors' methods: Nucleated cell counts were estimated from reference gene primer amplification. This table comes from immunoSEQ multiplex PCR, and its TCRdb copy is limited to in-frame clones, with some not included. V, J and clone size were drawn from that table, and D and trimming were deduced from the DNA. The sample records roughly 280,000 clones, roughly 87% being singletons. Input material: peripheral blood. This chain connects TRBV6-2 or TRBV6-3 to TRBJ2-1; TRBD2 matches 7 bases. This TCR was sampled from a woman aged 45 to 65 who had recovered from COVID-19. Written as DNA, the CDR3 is TGTGCCAGCAGTTACTCACGGCGGGAGTTTTACAATGAGCAGTTCTTC. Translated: CASSYSRREFYNEQFF.